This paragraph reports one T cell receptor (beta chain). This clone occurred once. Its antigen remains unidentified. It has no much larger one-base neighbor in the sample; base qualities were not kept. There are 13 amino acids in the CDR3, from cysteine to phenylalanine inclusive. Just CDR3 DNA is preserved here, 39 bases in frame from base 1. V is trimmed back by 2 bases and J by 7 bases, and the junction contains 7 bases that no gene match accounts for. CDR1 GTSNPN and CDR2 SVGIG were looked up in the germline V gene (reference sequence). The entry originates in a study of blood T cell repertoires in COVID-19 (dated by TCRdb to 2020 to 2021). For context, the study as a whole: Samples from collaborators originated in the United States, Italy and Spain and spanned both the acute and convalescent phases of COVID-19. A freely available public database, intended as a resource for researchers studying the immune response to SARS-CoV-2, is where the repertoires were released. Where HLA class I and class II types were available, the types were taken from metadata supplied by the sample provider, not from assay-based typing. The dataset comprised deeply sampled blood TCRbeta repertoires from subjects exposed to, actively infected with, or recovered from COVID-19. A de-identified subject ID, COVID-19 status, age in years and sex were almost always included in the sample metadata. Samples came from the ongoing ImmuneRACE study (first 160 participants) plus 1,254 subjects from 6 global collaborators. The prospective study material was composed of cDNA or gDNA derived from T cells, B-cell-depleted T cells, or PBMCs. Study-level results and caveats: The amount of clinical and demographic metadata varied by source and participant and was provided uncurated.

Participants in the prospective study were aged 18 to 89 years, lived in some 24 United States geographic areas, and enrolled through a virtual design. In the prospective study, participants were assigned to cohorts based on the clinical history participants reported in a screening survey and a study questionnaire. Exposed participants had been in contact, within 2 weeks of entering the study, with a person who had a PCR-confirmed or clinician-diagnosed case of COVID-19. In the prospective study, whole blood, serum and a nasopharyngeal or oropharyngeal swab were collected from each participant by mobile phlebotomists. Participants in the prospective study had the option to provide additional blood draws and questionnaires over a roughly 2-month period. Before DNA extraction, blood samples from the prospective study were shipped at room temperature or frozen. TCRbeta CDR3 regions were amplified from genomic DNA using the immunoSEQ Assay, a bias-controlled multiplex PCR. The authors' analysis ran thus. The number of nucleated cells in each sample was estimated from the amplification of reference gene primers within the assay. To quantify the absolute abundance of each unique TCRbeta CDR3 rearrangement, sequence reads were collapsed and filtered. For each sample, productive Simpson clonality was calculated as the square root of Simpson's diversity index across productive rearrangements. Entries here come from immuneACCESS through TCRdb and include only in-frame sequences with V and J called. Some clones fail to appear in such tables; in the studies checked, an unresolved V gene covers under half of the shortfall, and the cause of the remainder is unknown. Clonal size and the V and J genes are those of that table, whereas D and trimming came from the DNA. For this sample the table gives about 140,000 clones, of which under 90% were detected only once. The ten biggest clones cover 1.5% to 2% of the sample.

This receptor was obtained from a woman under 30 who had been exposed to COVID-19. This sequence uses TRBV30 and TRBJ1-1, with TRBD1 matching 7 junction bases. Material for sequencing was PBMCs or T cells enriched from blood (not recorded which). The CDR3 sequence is CAWSRDSGYEAFF. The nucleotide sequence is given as TGTGCCTGGAGTAGGGACAGCGGATATGAAGCTTTCTTT.